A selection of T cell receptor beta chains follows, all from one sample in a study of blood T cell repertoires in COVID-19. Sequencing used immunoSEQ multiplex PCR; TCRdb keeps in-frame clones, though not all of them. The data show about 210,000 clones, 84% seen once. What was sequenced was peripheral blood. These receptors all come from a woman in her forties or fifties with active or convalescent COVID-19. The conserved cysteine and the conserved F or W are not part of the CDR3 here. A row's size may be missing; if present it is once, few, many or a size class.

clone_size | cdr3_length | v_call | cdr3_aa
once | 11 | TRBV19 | ATRTSSTTSQY
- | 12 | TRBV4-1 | ASSLRDSNSPLH
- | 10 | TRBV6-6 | ASSSVSGPQH
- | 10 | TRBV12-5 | ASGLERGEQF
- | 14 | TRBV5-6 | ASSWLTSGSPNEQF
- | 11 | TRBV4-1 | ASSQPSGYEQY
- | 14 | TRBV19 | ASSQPRTSGRDEQF
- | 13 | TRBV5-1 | ASSLNGGSGTEAF
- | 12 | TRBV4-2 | ASSPGGVGTEAF
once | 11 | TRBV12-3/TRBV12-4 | ASSSGGVETQY
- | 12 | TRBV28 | ASKLGGSNYGYT
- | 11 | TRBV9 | ASSAYSYNEQF
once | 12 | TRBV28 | ASKGEGVVYGYT
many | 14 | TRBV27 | ASSPVGTSGTDTQY
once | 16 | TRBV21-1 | ASSKFGPTGGFTGELF
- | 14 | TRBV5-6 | ASSLRTGGTPGTQY
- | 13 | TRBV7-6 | ASSKGSSSNEKLF
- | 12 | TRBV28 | ASSFGLDGQPQH
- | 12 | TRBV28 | ASSPTGWRETQY
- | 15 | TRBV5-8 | ASSLESGRSGANVLT
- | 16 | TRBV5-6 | ASSLAVVRGRGYNEQF
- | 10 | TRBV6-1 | ASSERGYGYT
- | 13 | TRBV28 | ASSSSRSATDTQY
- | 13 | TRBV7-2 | ASSLSGTGDEKLF
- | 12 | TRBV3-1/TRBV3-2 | ASSQDSGNQPQH
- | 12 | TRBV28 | ASRPGTGLEKLF
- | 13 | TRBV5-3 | ARSARGLLPGELF
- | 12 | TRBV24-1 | ATSDFSLSQPQH
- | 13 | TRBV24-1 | ATSDLGGTTGELF
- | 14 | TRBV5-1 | ASSLGTGLSSYEQY
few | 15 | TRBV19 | ASGPHSGGSPGSPLH
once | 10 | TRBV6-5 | ASTTGENTQY
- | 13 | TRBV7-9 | ASSSDREGRYGYT
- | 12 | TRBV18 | ASSGRGSGNTIY
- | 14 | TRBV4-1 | ASSQMTGVGNQPQH
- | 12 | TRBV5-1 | ASSGLAGYNEQF
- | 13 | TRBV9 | ASSETAGRWETQY
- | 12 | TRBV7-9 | ASSLGRQGTEAF
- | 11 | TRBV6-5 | ASRSVRGIEAF
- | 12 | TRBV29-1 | SVAPDRNTGELF
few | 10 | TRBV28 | ASGDSNYGYT
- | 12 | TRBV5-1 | ASSLGTEGAEQY
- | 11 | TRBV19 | ASTTTDSQPQH
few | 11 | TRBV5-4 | ASSFGEDRGYT
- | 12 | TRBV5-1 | ASSLERSPYEQY
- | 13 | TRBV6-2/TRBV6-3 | ASSFRGLLNTEAF
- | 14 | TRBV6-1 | ASSEVPFGAQETQY
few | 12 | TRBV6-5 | ASSRSGTQETQY
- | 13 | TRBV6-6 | ASRPTSGGVNEQF
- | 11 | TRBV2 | ASRRGHGLTIY